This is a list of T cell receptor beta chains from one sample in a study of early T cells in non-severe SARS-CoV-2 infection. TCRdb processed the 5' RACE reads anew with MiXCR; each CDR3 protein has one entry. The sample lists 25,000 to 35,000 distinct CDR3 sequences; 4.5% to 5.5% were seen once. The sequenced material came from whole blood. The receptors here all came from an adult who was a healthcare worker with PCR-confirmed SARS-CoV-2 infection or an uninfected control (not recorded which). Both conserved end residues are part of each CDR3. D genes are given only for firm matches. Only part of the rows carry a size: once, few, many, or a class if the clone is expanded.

DNA: TGCGCCAGCAGCTTGGCCATCGGACGGATTGAAGCTTTCTTT
CDR3: CASSLAIGRIEAFF
V: TRBV5-1
size: -
D: -
J: TRBJ1-1

DNA: TGTGCCAGCAGTGAGCAGCCCGAAGAAAAACTGTTTTTT
CDR3: CASSEQPEEKLFF
V: TRBV6-1
size: many
D: -
J: TRBJ1-4

DNA: TGTGCCAGCAGCGCCTCCACGGCGTCCCTCTACGAGCAGTACTTC
CDR3: CASSASTASLYEQYF
V: TRBV6-1
size: many
D: -
J: TRBJ2-7

DNA: TGTGCCAGCAGTCCCGGGACAGGGCCCTACGAGCAGTACTTC
CDR3: CASSPGTGPYEQYF
V: TRBV28
size: many
D: TRBD1
J: TRBJ2-7

DNA: TGTGCCAGCAGCGAGAACCCAGGGGTTAACAATGAGCAGTTCTTC
CDR3: CASSENPGVNNEQFF
V: TRBV7-6
size: many
D: -
J: TRBJ2-1

DNA: TGTGCCAGCAGTTATAATCCTCCGGCGCTAGCGGGGGACAATGAGCAGTTCTTC
CDR3: CASSYNPPALAGDNEQFF
V: TRBV6-2/TRBV6-3
size: many
D: TRBD2
J: TRBJ2-1

DNA: TGTGCCATCAGTGAGCCTTGGGACAGAGGGGACTACGAGCAGTACTTC
CDR3: CAISEPWDRGDYEQYF
V: TRBV10-3
size: many
D: TRBD1
J: TRBJ2-7

DNA: TGTGCCAGCAGCCACCTAAGAACCTCTAGCGGGGGTGTGAAAAGCACAGATACGCAGTATTTT
CDR3: CASSHLRTSSGGVKSTDTQYF
V: TRBV14
size: many
D: TRBD2
J: TRBJ2-3

DNA: TGTGCCAGTAGTACAGAGGGGACTAGCGGGATCCAGTACTTC
CDR3: CASSTEGTSGIQYF
V: TRBV19
size: -
D: TRBD2
J: TRBJ2-7

DNA: TGTGCCAGCAGTTACTCGGAGCGCCTCCGGGACAGGGCGAACACTGAAGCTTTCTTT
CDR3: CASSYSERLRDRANTEAFF
V: TRBV6-5
size: few
D: TRBD1
J: TRBJ1-1

DNA: TGTGCCAGCAGTGACGGGACAGTTTATGGCTACACCTTC
CDR3: CASSDGTVYGYTF
V: TRBV28
size: many
D: TRBD1
J: TRBJ1-2

DNA: TGTGCCAGTAGTAACGAGGAGGGGGGCTGGCAGGCAGATACGCAGTATTTT
CDR3: CASSNEEGGWQADTQYF
V: TRBV19
size: many
D: -
J: TRBJ2-3

DNA: TGCGCCAGCAGCAATAAGGCGCTAGGGGGGTACGAGCAGTACTTC
CDR3: CASSNKALGGYEQYF
V: TRBV5-1
size: -
D: -
J: TRBJ2-7

DNA: TGTGCCATCAGTGCCGACAGCTATAATTCACCCCTCCACTTT
CDR3: CAISADSYNSPLHF
V: TRBV10-3
size: -
D: -
J: TRBJ1-6

DNA: TGTGCCAGCAGCTTTTCGGAACAGCCCTACAATGAGCAGTTCTTC
CDR3: CASSFSEQPYNEQFF
V: TRBV7-8
size: many
D: -
J: TRBJ2-1

DNA: TGTGCCAGCAGTCCGCCCGGGACAGGGGGCAATGAGCAGTTCTTC
CDR3: CASSPPGTGGNEQFF
V: TRBV6-6
size: many
D: TRBD1
J: TRBJ2-1

DNA: TGTGCCAGTAGTTCCCCGGGACGCACGGAACAGTTCTTC
CDR3: CASSSPGRTEQFF
V: TRBV19
size: many
D: -
J: TRBJ2-1

DNA: TGCGCCAGCAGCCACGGGACAGGAGAAGATTCACCCCTCCACTTT
CDR3: CASSHGTGEDSPLHF
V: TRBV5-1
size: -
D: TRBD1
J: TRBJ1-6

DNA: TGTGCCATCACCCCCCAGGTGGCGGGGGGGACCTACGAGCAGTACTTC
CDR3: CAITPQVAGGTYEQYF
V: TRBV10-3
size: many
D: TRBD2
J: TRBJ2-7

DNA: TGTGCCAGCAGCTCGACGGACACTCCCACAGATACGCAGTATTTT
CDR3: CASSSTDTPTDTQYF
V: TRBV7-9
size: -
D: -
J: TRBJ2-3

DNA: TGTGCCAGCTCACCACCCCCAGCCCCAGATACGCAGTATTTT
CDR3: CASSPPPAPDTQYF
V: TRBV18
size: many
D: -
J: TRBJ2-3

DNA: TGTGCCAGCAGCCAAGATTCTATTGGGGAGGGCCCCCAGTTCGGAGCTTTCTTT
CDR3: CASSQDSIGEGPQFGAFF
V: TRBV14
size: many
D: -
J: TRBJ1-1

DNA: TGTGCCAGCAGCGACGGGACCGACGCCGAGCAGTACTTC
CDR3: CASSDGTDAEQYF
V: TRBV11-2
size: -
D: -
J: TRBJ2-7

DNA: TGTGCCAGCAGCAGGACAACAAGTGAGCAGTTCTTC
CDR3: CASSRTTSEQFF
V: TRBV7-6
size: medium-sized
D: -
J: TRBJ2-1

DNA: TGTGCCAGCAGTGTGGAAGCTGGAAACACCATATATTTT
CDR3: CASSVEAGNTIYF
V: TRBV6-1
size: many
D: -
J: TRBJ1-3

DNA: TGTGCCTCGGGGTCACACTCCTACAATGAGCAGTTCTTC
CDR3: CASGSHSYNEQFF
V: TRBV30
size: many
D: -
J: TRBJ2-1

DNA: TGTGCCAGCAGCTTTCAGACAGTTCCTAGCACTGAAGCTTTCTTT
CDR3: CASSFQTVPSTEAFF
V: TRBV7-2
size: medium-sized
D: -
J: TRBJ1-1

DNA: TGCGCCAGCAGCCCGGGGGACCGTAGCAATCAGCCCCAGCATTTT
CDR3: CASSPGDRSNQPQHF
V: TRBV5-1
size: many
D: -
J: TRBJ1-5

DNA: TGTGCCAGCAGTCGCCGGGACTCCAGCACAGATACGCAGTATTTT
CDR3: CASSRRDSSTDTQYF
V: TRBV6-1
size: many
D: -
J: TRBJ2-3

DNA: TGTGCCGGGCGAGACAGGGAAACCGGGGAGCTGTTTTTT
CDR3: CAGRDRETGELFF
V: TRBV11-3
size: few
D: TRBD1
J: TRBJ2-2

DNA: TGTGCCACCGCGGGGGGCCAGGCGGCCAAAAACATTCAGTACTTC
CDR3: CATAGGQAAKNIQYF
V: TRBV6-6
size: few
D: TRBD2
J: TRBJ2-4

DNA: TGTGCCAGCAGCTCACAGGGGATAGGGAACACTGAAGCTTTCTTT
CDR3: CASSSQGIGNTEAFF
V: TRBV3-1
size: many
D: TRBD1
J: TRBJ1-1

DNA: TGTGCCAGCAGCCCTAGAGTGGGGACTACCTTGTTCTCTGGGGCCAACGTCCTGACTTTC
CDR3: CASSPRVGTTLFSGANVLTF
V: TRBV11-2
size: -
D: TRBD2
J: TRBJ2-6

DNA: TGTGCCAGCAGCTTAGTGCGGGCGTACCAAGAGACCCAGTACTTC
CDR3: CASSLVRAYQETQYF
V: TRBV7-9
size: few
D: -
J: TRBJ2-5

DNA: TGCGCCAGCAGCTTGGGATCTGTGAGGGGAATTGAAGCTTTCTTT
CDR3: CASSLGSVRGIEAFF
V: TRBV5-1
size: many
D: -
J: TRBJ1-1